Each of the 19 T cell receptor beta chains below was sequenced from the same sample in a study of neurological immune-mediated disorders (dated by TCRdb to the late 2010s). Library creation used 5' RACE. TCRdb records Illumina HiSeq 2500 as the sequencer. The public reads were reanalyzed by TCRdb: fastp trimming at Q25, MiXCR alignment, in-frame beta chains only. Entries are consolidated by CDR3 protein sequence, retaining the most common genes and DNA. The sample table shows some 48,000 distinct CDR3 sequences, and approximately 6.2% are seen once. The ten largest clones represent roughly 1.4% of the sample. Sequencing was carried out using CD4+ T cells from blood. These receptors all come from a woman between 18 and 29 years old with multiple sclerosis.

The table lists this clonotype with many counts. The rearrangement links TRBV5-1 to TRBJ2-7; D not certain. The germline V gene has CDR1 SGHRS and CDR2 YFSETQ. The CDR3 is 13 residues long. The V and J ends lost 0 bases and 6 bases respectively, with 10 bases between them. The CDR3, as DNA: TGCGCCAGCAGCTTGGTTGGGGTTTTCGAGCAGTACTTC. Encoded protein: CASSLVGVFEQYF.

This sequence joins TRBV18 and TRBJ2-1, with 8 bases fitting TRBD1. Trimming cost V 6 bases and J 8 bases; bases outside gene matches: 6. The germline V gene has CDR1 KGHSH and CDR2 LQKENI. This CDR3 has 13 residues. CDR3 DNA sequence: TGTGCCAGCTCCTCGACAGGGGCCCATGAGCAGTTCTTC. Its protein product is CASSSTGAHEQFF.

The chain links TRBV6-5 to TRBJ1-2, with D possibly being TRBD1 (6 bases). Trimming pared 2 bases from V and 4 bases from J, leaving 8 bases between. This CDR3 contains 13 residues. CDR1 MNHEY and CDR2 SVGAGI come from the germline V gene. The CDR3 DNA follows: TGTGCCAGCAGTTACGGGGGCGGCTATGGCTACACCTTC. Protein sequence: CASSYGGGYGYTF.

This clonotype was recorded at least ten times. This sequence joins TRBV3-1 and TRBJ1-1; D is uncertain. Germline V gene sequence: CDR1 LGHDT, CDR2 YNNKEL (reference sequence). Trimming removed 4 bases at V and 5 bases at J, with 8 bases between. The CDR3 sequence is 12 residues long. The CDR3 sequence is CASSPRGTEAFF. Here the CDR3 DNA reads TGTGCCAGCAGCCCCCGTGGAACTGAAGCTTTCTTT.

This clonotype was found many times. V gene TRBV20-1 combines with J gene TRBJ2-5; D might be TRBD1 or TRBD2, each matching 6 bases. CDR1 and CDR2 from the germline V gene are DFQATT and SNEGSKA (reference sequence). Trimming cost V 5 bases and J 1 base, with 17 bases left between them. The CDR3 covers 15 residues. This CDR3 is CSAQQGGYSQETQYF. In DNA form, the CDR3 reads TGCAGTGCTCAACAGGGAGGCTATTCCCAAGAGACCCAGTACTTC.

Ten or more counts support this clonotype. The J gene is TRBJ2-7, the V gene TRBV20-1; TRBD2 matches 13 bases. V lost 1 base and J lost 0; bases outside the gene matches: 9. CDR1 is DFQATT, CDR2 SNEGSKA, per germline (reference sequence). This CDR3 comprises 18 residues. This chain's CDR3 is CSARATSGGSVPSYEQYF. In DNA form, the CDR3 reads TGCAGTGCTAGAGCGACTAGCGGGGGGTCAGTACCCTCCTACGAGCAGTACTTC.

This clonotype has ten or more counts. The chain carries TRBV6-5 and TRBJ1-6, with 8 positions matching TRBD1. Germline V gene sequence: CDR1 MNHEY, CDR2 SVGAGI. With 7 bases clipped from V and 10 bases from J, the junction kept 6 bases outside the gene matches. The CDR3 runs to 13 residues. CDR3 bases: TGTGCCAGCATGCAGGGGGCGGCCTCACCCCTCCACTTT. It encodes CASMQGAASPLHF.

The V call is TRBV6-2 or TRBV6-3, the J call TRBJ2-1; a weak D match, TRBD1 (5 bases). Germline values: CDR1 MNHEY, CDR2 SVGEGT. The V end was cut by 8 bases, the J end by 0 bases, with 14 bases between. The CDR3 totals 15 residues. CDR3 nucleotides: TGTGCCAGCGTATCAGGGTTCAGCTCCTACAATGAGCAGTTCTTC. Translating gives CASVSGFSSYNEQFF.

This clonotype has ten or more counts. This chain's CDR3 is CASSLHETGIYGYTF. As DNA, the CDR3 is TGTGCCAGCAGCCTACACGAGACAGGGATCTATGGCTACACCTTC. V is TRBV12-3 or TRBV12-4 and J is TRBJ1-2; 7 bases map to TRBD1. Germline trimming cut 6 bases from V and 4 bases from J; bases unmatched to any gene: 11. This CDR3 is built from 15 residues.

The rearrangement joins TRBV25-1 to TRBJ2-3, with TRBD2 matching over 7 bases. The CDR3 is made up of 18 amino acids. J lost 0 bases, V lost 1 base, and 10 bases had no gene match. Per the germline V gene, CDR1 is MGHDK and CDR2 is SYGVNS. CDR3 region: CASSESFMASGSTDTQYF. CDR3 nucleotide sequence: TGTGCCAGCAGTGAATCGTTTATGGCTAGCGGCAGCACAGATACGCAGTATTTT.

As regards this clonotype: A much larger clone sits a single nucleotide away, making a read error possible. This chain uses TRBV20-1 with TRBJ2-5; D is possibly TRBD1 (6 bases). CDR3 length: 15 residues. Germline V gene data show CDR1 as DFQATT and CDR2 as SNEGSKA (reference sequence). CDR3 amino acids: CSTRDPNRVQETQYF. For the CDR3, the DNA is TGCAGTACTAGAGATCCGAACAGGGTCCAAGAGACCCAGTACTTC.

In its sample, this clonotype was seen many times. This sequence joins TRBV10-3 and TRBJ2-3, with TRBD2 identical over 7 bases. The ends lost 3 bases at V and 10 bases at J; junction bases unmatched: 13. Germline V gene data show CDR1 as ENHRY and CDR2 as SYGVKD. This CDR3 is 15 amino acids long. CDR3 protein: CAISEMVRGTSSQYF. CDR3 nucleotide sequence: TGTGCCATCAGTGAAATGGTGCGGGGGACGTCATCGCAGTATTTT.

This clonotype was detected ten times or more. The chain joins TRBV3-1 to TRBJ1-2; perhaps TRBD1 as D (5 bases). The ends were cut back, 3 bases at V and 6 bases at J, with 11 bases in the middle. Per the germline V gene, CDR1 is LGHDT and CDR2 is YNNKEL (reference sequence). This CDR3 contains 13 residues. The CDR3: CASSHQGTDGYTF. CDR3 nucleotides: TGTGCCAGCAGCCACCAGGGTACGGATGGCTACACCTTC.

In its sample, this clonotype was seen many times. The V and J genes are TRBV3-1 and TRBJ2-1, with 16 bases identical to TRBD2. This CDR3 has 17 amino acids. After removal of 4 bases from V and 8 bases from J, the junction contained 8 bases not matched to a gene. CDR1 is LGHDT and CDR2 is YNNKEL in the germline V gene (reference sequence). The chain's CDR3 is CASSLRPGTSGGDEQFF. The CDR3 DNA is TGTGCCAGCAGCCTGAGACCCGGGACTAGCGGGGGGGATGAGCAGTTCTTC.

The chain combines TRBV9 with TRBJ1-1, with D unclear. Looked up from germline, CDR1 is SGDLS and CDR2 is YYNGEE. Deletions cut 1 base from V and 1 base from J, with 5 bases between. This CDR3 region has 13 residues. Here the CDR3 reads CASSVYANTEAFF. The CDR3 nucleotides are TGTGCCAGCAGCGTATATGCGAACACTGAAGCTTTCTTT. The whole variable domain, remainder taken from reference TRBV9 and TRBJ1-1, is DSGVTQTPKHLITATGQRVTLRCSPRSGDLSVYWYQQSLDQGLQFLIQYYNGEERAKGNILERFSAQQFPDLHSELNLSSLELGDSALYFCASSVYANTEAFFGQGTRLTVV.

This clonotype was counted many times. The chain employs TRBV6-1 and TRBJ1-5; the D gene is possibly TRBD1 (6 bases). The CDR3 contains 15 residues. Germline V gene data show CDR1 as MNHNS and CDR2 as SASEGT. V was shortened by 3 bases and J by 1 base, with 10 bases between the two germline ends. The CDR3 is CASSDLGQSNQPQHF. The CDR3 DNA follows: TGTGCCAGCAGTGATCTTGGACAGAGCAATCAGCCCCAGCATTTT.

This clonotype was counted at least ten times. The chain joins TRBV20-1 to TRBJ1-6; D may be TRBD1 (6 bases). Germline CDR1 DFQATT, CDR2 SNEGSKA (reference sequence). Trimming removed 6 bases at V and 5 bases at J, with 14 bases between. This CDR3 has 14 residues. The CDR3 DNA sequence: TGCAGTGCGGCCGACAGGCGGGATAATTCACCCCTCCACTTT. Protein product: CSAADRRDNSPLHF.

This clonotype was seen many times. The genes are TRBV5-1 and TRBJ2-3; no definite D call. The CDR3 covers 13 residues. Deletions cut 0 bases from V and 6 bases from J, with 8 bases between. Per germline, CDR1 SGHRS and CDR2 YFSETQ. The CDR3 nucleotides read TGCGCCAGCAGCTTGGATATGCGGGATACGCAGTATTTT. As protein: CASSLDMRDTQYF. Full variable domain (remainder filled in from reference TRBV5-1 and TRBJ2-3): KAGVTQTPRYLIKTRGQQVTLSCSPISGHRSVSWYQQTPGQGLQFLFEYFSETQRNKGNFPGRFSGRQFSNSRSEMNVSTLELGDSALYLCASSLDMRDTQYFGPGTRLTVL.

This clonotype was recorded many times. V usage is TRBV3-1 and J usage is TRBJ1-2; maybe TRBD1 (6 bases). Trimming took off 1 base at V and 7 bases at J, with 10 bases between the two ends. Germline lookup yields CDR1 LGHDT and CDR2 YNNKEL (reference sequence). This CDR3 has 13 amino acids. CDR3 amino acids: CASSQARGAGYTF. CDR3 in DNA: TGTGCCAGCAGCCAAGCCCGGGGGGCTGGCTACACCTTC. The complete variable domain, with remaining parts taken from reference TRBV3-1 and TRBJ1-2, reads DTAVSQTPKYLVTQMGNDKSIKCEQNLGHDTMYWYKQDSKKFLKIMFSYNNKELIINETVPNRFSPKSPDKAHLNLHINSLELGDSAVYFCASSQARGAGYTFGSGTRLTVV.